These 6 T cell receptor beta chains were all obtained from the same sample, sequenced in a study of cytomegalovirus exposure and HLA in healthy donors. Primers included in the PCR were 60 Vbeta and 13 Jbeta primers. The assay was immunoSEQ multiplex PCR, and TCRdb's table has in-frame clones only and misses some. The table records about 150,000 clones, about four fifths of them present only once. The sequenced sample was PBMCs. The receptors shown here come from a man aged 18-30 years in good health and CMV-seronegative.

The V call is TRBV9, the J call TRBJ2-1; 10 nucleotides line up with TRBD2. V was clipped by 4 bases and J by 6 bases; unmatched bases: 7. The CDR3 is 15 amino acids. Per germline, CDR1 SGDLS and CDR2 YYNGEE. The DNA of the CDR3 is TGTGCCAGCAGCCGTCGACTAGCGGGCCCCAATGAGCAGTTCTTC. Its protein product is CASSRRLAGPNEQFF.

This sequence joins TRBV5-6 and TRBJ2-4; D might be TRBD1 (6 bases). The CDR3 spans 16 residues. Looked up from germline, CDR1 is SGHDT and CDR2 is YYEEEE. With 3 bases removed from V and 0 bases from J, the gap between germline ends came to 13 bases. CDR3 sequence: CASSSRGTLAKNIQYF. In DNA, the CDR3 is TGTGCCAGCAGCTCCAGGGGCACCCTAGCCAAAAACATTCAGTACTTC.

CDR3 coding DNA: TGTGCCAGCAGCTTGGTAGCAGGGGGAGGACAGCCCCAGCATTTT. Translating gives CASSLVAGGGQPQHF. This chain connects TRBV5-5 to TRBJ1-5; 7 bases map to TRBD1. Germline V CDR1 and CDR2: SGHKS, YYEKEE (reference sequence). With V trimmed by 0 bases and J by 7 bases, 7 bases remained unmatched. This CDR3 is built from 15 residues.

This clone showed up just a few times. This sequence joins TRBV5-4 and TRBJ2-5; D remains ambiguous. Germline-derived CDR1 and CDR2 are SGHNT and YYREEE (reference sequence). This CDR3 has 16 residues. The germline V and J ends were trimmed by 3 bases and 0 bases, with 15 bases remaining between them. CDR3: CASSSYLGSNQETQYF. The DNA of the CDR3 is TGTGCCAGCAGCTCCTACCTGGGCAGTAACCAAGAGACCCAGTACTTC. Drawing the rest from reference TRBV5-4 and TRBJ2-5, the complete variable domain is ETGVTQSPTHLIKTRGQQVTLRCSSQSGHNTVSWYQQALGQGPQFIFQYYREEENGRGNFPPRFSGLQFPNYSSELNVNALELDDSALYLCASSSYLGSNQETQYFGPGTRLLVL.

This clone has just one count. V and J are TRBV11-2 and TRBJ1-3; 7 bases are shared with TRBD1. The CDR3 has 17 amino acids. V dropped 6 bases and J dropped 0; count of bases not matched to a gene: 11. CDR1 SGHAT and CDR2 FQNNGV come from the germline V gene. CDR3 nucleotide sequence: TGTGCCAGCAGGTCTTTTCCGGGACAGAACTCTGGAAACACCATATATTTT. Translated: CASRSFPGQNSGNTIYF.

The chain joins TRBV6-1 to TRBJ1-6, with unresolved D. This CDR3 is built from 14 residues. Germline CDR1 MNHNS, CDR2 SASEGT. The V end lost 6 bases, the J end lost 7 bases, and 13 bases lay between the germline ends. The CDR3 DNA reads as TGTGCCAGCAGCTATCTGACGGAGAATTCACCCCTCCACTTT. Translating it yields CASSYLTENSPLHF.